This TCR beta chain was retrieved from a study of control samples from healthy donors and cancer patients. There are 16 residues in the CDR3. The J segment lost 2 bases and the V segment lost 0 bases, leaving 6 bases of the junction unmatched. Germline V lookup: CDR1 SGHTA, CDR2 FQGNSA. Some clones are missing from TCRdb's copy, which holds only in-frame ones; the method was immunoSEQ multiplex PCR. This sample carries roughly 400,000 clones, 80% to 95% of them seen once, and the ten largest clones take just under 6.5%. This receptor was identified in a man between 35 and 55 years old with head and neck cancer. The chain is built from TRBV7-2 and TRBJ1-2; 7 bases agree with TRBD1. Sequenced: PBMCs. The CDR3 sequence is CASSLAPTGENYGYTF. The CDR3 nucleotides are TGTGCCAGCAGCTTAGCACCCACAGGGGAAAACTATGGCTACACCTTC.